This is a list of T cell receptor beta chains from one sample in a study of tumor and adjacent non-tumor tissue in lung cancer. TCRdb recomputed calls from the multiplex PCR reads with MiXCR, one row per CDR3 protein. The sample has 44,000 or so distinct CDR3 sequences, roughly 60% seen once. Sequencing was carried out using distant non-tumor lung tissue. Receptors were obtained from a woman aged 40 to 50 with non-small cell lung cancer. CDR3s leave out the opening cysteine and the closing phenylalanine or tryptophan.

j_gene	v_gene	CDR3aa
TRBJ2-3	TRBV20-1	SATGTSGGATPDTQY
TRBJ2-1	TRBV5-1	ASSTGQYYDEQF
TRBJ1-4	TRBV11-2	ANSSGQGYEKLF
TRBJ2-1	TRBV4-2	ASSQGTTGDINEQF
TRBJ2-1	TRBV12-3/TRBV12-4	ASQYRAEHNEQF
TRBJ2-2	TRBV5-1	ASSLQQGYTGELF
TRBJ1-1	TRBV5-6	ASSWRATSTEAL
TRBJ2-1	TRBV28	ASSTLAAYIEQF
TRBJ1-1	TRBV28	ASRTAGRTEAF
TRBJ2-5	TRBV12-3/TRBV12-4	ASSLTNREETQC
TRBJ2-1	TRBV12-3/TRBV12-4	ARTSEVGGWEQF
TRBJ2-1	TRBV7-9	ASSNEGYSSGGANEQF
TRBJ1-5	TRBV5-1	ASRLEGGAHQPQH
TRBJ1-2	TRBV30	AWSGGWMGYT
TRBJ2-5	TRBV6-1	ASRNLETQY
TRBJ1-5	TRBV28	ASSLLAGSQPQH
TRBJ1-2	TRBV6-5	TNSYRAGSDYGYT
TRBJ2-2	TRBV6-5	ASSYTRAGELS
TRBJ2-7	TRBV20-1	SARNLALSSYEQY
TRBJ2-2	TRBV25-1	ASSEALLPTNTGELF
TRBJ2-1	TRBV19	ASSAWDSILSYNEQF
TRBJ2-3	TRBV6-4	ASSDSLRGTDTQY
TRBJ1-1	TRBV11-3	ASSFRDRNTEAF
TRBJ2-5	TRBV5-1	ARSYRGPEGTQY
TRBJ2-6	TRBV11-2	ASSWSDLSGVNVLS
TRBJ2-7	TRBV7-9	ASSLVSSYEQY
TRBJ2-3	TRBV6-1	ASSEGTPDTQY
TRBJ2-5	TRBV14	VSSRTIQETQY
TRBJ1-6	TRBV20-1	SARGRTAYNSPLH
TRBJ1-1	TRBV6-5	ASSNGPSQGAF